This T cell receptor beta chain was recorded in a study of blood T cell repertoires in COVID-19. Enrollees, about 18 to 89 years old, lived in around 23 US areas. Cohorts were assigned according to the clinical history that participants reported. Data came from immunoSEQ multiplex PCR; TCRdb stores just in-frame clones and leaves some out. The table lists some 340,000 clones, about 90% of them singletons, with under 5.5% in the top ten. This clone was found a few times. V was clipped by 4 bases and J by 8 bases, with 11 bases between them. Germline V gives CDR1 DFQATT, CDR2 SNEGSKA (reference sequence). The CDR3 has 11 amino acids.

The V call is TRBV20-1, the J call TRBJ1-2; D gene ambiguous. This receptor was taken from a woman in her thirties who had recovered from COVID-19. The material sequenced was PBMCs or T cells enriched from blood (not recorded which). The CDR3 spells CSAIDLSGYTF. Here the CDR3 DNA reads TGCAGTGCTATAGACTTGTCGGGCTACACCTTC.